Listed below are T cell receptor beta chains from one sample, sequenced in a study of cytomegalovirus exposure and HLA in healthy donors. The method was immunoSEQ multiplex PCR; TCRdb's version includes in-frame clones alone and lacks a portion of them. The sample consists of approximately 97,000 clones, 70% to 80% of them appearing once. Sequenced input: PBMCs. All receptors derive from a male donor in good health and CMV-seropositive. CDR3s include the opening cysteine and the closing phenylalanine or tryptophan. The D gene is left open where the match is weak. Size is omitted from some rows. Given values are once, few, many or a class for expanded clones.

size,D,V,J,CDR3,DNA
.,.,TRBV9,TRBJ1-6,CASRLGSGNSPLHF,TGTGCCAGTAGACTGGGGAGCGGTAATTCACCCCTCCACTTT
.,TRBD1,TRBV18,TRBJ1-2,CASSPGQGAGGYTF,TGTGCCAGCTCACCCGGACAGGGCGCGGGTGGCTACACCTTC
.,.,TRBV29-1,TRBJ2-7,CSVERPGYEQYF,TGCAGCGTTGAAAGGCCGGGATACGAGCAGTACTTC
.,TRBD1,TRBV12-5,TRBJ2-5,CASGLGLTGEETQYF,TGTGCTAGTGGTTTGGGGCTTACAGGGGAAGAGACCCAGTACTTC
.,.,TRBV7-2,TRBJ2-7,CASSLDGTSLREQYF,TGTGCCAGCAGCTTAGATGGGACATCACTTCGGGAGCAGTACTTC
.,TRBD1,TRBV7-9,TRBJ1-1,CASSHRQGAADTEAFF,TGTGCCAGCAGCCATAGACAGGGGGCGGCGGACACTGAAGCTTTCTTT
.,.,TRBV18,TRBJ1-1,CASSPSGVMNTEAFF,TGTGCCAGCTCACCATCGGGGGTCATGAACACTGAAGCTTTCTTT
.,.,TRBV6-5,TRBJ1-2,CASRQAPNYGYTF,TGTGCCAGCAGACAGGCCCCTAACTATGGCTACACCTTC
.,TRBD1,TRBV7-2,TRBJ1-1,CASSLQGGNTEAFF,TGTGCCAGCAGCTTACAGGGGGGGAACACTGAAGCTTTCTTT
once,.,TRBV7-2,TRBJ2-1,CASSLFPSNEQFF,TGTGCCAGCAGCTTGTTTCCGTCTAATGAGCAGTTCTTC
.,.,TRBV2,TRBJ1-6,CASTGTPHNSPLHF,TGTGCCAGTACCGGGACACCTCATAATTCACCCCTCCACTTT
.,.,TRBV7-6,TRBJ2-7,CARRTGRYF,TGTGCCAGAAGGACGGGGAGGTACTTC
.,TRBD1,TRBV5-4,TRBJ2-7,CASIRQGSYEQYF,TGTGCCAGCATCAGACAGGGGTCATACGAGCAGTACTTC
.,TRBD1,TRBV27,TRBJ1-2,CASSRTGHGYTF,TGTGCCAGCAGTCGGACAGGGCATGGCTACACCTTC
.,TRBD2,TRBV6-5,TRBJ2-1,CASRGGSVYNEQFF,TGTGCCAGCCGCGGGGGGTCTGTCTACAATGAGCAGTTCTTC
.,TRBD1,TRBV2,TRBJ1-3,CASSYGDSSGNTIYF,TGTGCCAGCAGTTACGGGGACAGCTCTGGAAACACCATATATTTT
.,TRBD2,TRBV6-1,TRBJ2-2,CASIRGANTGELFF,TGTGCCAGCATACGGGGGGCGAACACCGGGGAGCTGTTTTTT
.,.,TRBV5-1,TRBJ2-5,CASSYPGGPGQETQYF,TGCGCCAGCAGCTACCCTGGGGGCCCCGGCCAAGAGACCCAGTACTTC
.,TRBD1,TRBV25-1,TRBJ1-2,CASSSGGGYTF,TGTGCCAGCAGTTCAGGGGGTGGCTACACCTTC
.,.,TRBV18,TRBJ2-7,CASSPRETWDWASEQYF,TGTGCCAGCTCACCACGGGAGACCTGGGATTGGGCCTCCGAGCAGTACTTC
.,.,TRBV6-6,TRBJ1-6,CASSYSKVGEGSPLHF,TGTGCCAGCAGTTACTCGAAAGTCGGGGAGGGTTCACCCCTCCACTTT
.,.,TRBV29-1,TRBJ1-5,CSVGTLTGRPNQPQHF,TGCAGCGTCGGTACCCTGACAGGCCGACCCAATCAGCCCCAGCATTTT
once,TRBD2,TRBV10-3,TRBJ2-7,CAISEPGGVYEQYF,TGTGCCATCAGTGAGCCCGGGGGGGTCTACGAGCAGTACTTC
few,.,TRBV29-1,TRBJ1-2,CSVDPNYGYTF,TGCAGCGTTGACCCAAACTATGGCTACACCTTC
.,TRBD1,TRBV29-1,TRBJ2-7,CSVGVLRGTGPTYEQYF,TGCAGCGTTGGGGTCCTGAGGGGGACAGGTCCGACCTACGAGCAGTACTTC
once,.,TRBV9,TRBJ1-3,CASSVGQPGSGNTIYF,TGTGCCAGCAGCGTAGGCCAGCCAGGCTCTGGAAACACCATATATTTT
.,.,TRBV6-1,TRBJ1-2,CASSEGTVYGYTF,TGTGCCAGCAGTGAAGGGACAGTATATGGCTACACCTTC
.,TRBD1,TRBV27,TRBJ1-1,CASSPDQGAAEAFF,TGTGCCAGCAGCCCGGACCAGGGGGCCGCTGAAGCTTTCTTT
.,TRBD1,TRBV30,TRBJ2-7,CAWRPGGAGEQYF,TGTGCCTGGCGTCCAGGGGGCGCGGGCGAGCAGTACTTC
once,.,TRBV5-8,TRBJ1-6,CASSLARTWGRASPLHF,TGTGCCAGCAGCTTGGCCCGGACTTGGGGGCGAGCTTCACCCCTCCACTTT
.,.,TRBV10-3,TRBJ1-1,CAIRMTDTEAFF,TGTGCCATCAGGATGACAGACACTGAAGCTTTCTTT
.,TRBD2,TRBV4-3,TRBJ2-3,CASSPRGLAGGDTQYF,TGCGCCAGCAGCCCCAGGGGACTAGCGGGGGGAGATACGCAGTATTTT
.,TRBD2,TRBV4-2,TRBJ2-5,CASSLKGTSGVGETQYF,TGTGCCAGCAGCCTGAAGGGAACTAGCGGGGTGGGAGAGACCCAGTACTTC
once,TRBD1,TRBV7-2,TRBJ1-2,CASSSGGNYGYTF,TGTGCCAGCAGCTCAGGGGGGAACTATGGCTACACCTTC
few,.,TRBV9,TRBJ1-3,CASSVGTVGNTIYF,TGTGCCAGCAGCGTAGGGACAGTCGGAAACACCATATATTTT
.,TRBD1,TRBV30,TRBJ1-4,CACYRGTTNEKLFF,TGTGCCTGCTACAGGGGAACAACTAATGAAAAGCTGTTTTTT
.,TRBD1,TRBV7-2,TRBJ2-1,CASKPDRGGNEQFF,TGTGCCAGCAAACCCGACAGGGGCGGGAATGAGCAGTTCTTC
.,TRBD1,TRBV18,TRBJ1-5,CASSTGAGNQPQHF,TGTGCCAGCTCAACAGGGGCGGGCAATCAGCCCCAGCATTTT
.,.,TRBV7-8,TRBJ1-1,CASSLIRVETSDTEAFF,TGTGCCAGCAGCTTAATCCGGGTGGAGACTTCGGACACTGAAGCTTTCTTT
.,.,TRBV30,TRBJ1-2,CAWSSPDRIYYGYTF,TGTGCCTGGAGTTCCCCAGACAGAATCTACTATGGCTACACCTTC
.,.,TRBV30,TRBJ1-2,CAWTPRGTANNYGYTF,TGTGCCTGGACCCCCCGGGGAACAGCTAATAACTATGGCTACACCTTC
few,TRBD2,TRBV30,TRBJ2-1,CAWSVGLAGSEQFF,TGTGCCTGGAGTGTGGGACTAGCAGGGAGTGAGCAGTTCTTC
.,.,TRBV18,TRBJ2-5,CASSPYQETQYF,TGTGCCAGCTCACCCTACCAAGAGACCCAGTACTTC
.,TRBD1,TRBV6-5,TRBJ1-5,CASKTGGNNQPQHF,TGTGCCAGCAAAACAGGGGGGAACAATCAGCCCCAGCATTTT
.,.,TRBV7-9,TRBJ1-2,CASSRDIYGYTF,TGTGCCAGCAGCAGGGACATCTATGGCTACACCTTC
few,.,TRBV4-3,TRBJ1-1,CASSQVRENTEAFF,TGCGCCAGCAGCCAAGTACGGGAAAACACTGAAGCTTTCTTT
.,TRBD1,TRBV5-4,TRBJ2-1,CASSGDRGRTDEQFF,TGTGCCAGCAGTGGCGACAGGGGGCGCACCGATGAGCAGTTCTTC
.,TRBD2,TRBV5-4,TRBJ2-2,CASSEGLAGNTGELFF,TGTGCCAGCAGCGAGGGACTAGCGGGGAACACCGGGGAGCTGTTTTTT
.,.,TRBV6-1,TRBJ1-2,CASNQGGTYGYTF,TGTGCCAGCAACCAAGGAGGGACGTATGGCTACACCTTC
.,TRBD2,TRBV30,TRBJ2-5,CAWSSGGGGGETQYF,TGTGCCTGGAGTAGCGGGGGGGGCGGGGGAGAGACCCAGTACTTC
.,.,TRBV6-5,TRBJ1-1,CASSYVTGWTEAFF,TGTGCCAGCAGTTACGTCACAGGGTGGACTGAAGCTTTCTTT
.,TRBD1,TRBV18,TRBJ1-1,CASSQRDRVSEAFF,TGTGCCAGCTCACAACGGGACAGGGTTTCTGAAGCTTTCTTT
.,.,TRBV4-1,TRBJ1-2,CASSHYFNYGYTF,TGCGCCAGCAGCCATTACTTTAACTATGGCTACACCTTC
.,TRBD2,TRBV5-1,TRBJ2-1,CASSSTSGGVYNEQFF,TGCGCCAGCAGCTCGACTAGCGGGGGGGTATACAATGAGCAGTTCTTC
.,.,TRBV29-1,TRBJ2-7,CSVESADTSSYEQYF,TGCAGCGTTGAATCGGCGGACACCTCCTCCTACGAGCAGTACTTC
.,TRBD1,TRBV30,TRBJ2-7,CAWGTESEQYF,TGTGCCTGGGGGACAGAGTCCGAGCAGTACTTC
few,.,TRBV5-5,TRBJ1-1,CASSLTVNTEAFF,TGTGCCAGCAGCTTGACAGTGAACACTGAAGCTTTCTTT
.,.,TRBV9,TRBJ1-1,CASSVEGGSEAFF,TGTGCCAGCAGCGTAGAAGGGGGTTCTGAAGCTTTCTTT
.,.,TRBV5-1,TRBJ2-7,CASSLAGGNEQYF,TGCGCCAGCAGCTTGGCCGGGGGTAACGAGCAGTACTTC